This is a list of T cell receptor beta chains from one sample in a study of blood T cell repertoires in COVID-19. Method: immunoSEQ multiplex PCR; TCRdb's copy keeps in-frame clones and lacks some. Of some 140,000 clones detected, around nine tenths appear once; the ten largest clones hold approximately 2%. Sequenced material: peripheral blood. These receptors were collected from a man aged 65 to 85 with active COVID-19. CDR3s include the opening cysteine and the closing phenylalanine or tryptophan. Each record gives: D gene, J gene, V gene, clone size, CDR3 DNA, CDR3 protein. D genes are given only for firm matches. Size is omitted from some rows. Given values are once, few, many or a class for expanded clones.

d_gene: NA; j_gene: TRBJ1-5; v_gene: TRBV7-2; abundance: NA; CDR3nt: TGTGCCAGCAGCACCGGACAGCGAAACAATCAGCCCCAGCATTTT; CDR3aa: CASSTGQRNNQPQHF
d_gene: TRBD2; j_gene: TRBJ2-7; v_gene: TRBV15; abundance: NA; CDR3nt: TGTGCCACCAGCAGGCCCGGGACTAGCGGGAGGGAGAGCTACGAGCAGTACTTC; CDR3aa: CATSRPGTSGRESYEQYF
d_gene: NA; j_gene: TRBJ1-5; v_gene: TRBV30; abundance: NA; CDR3nt: TGTGCCTGGTCTACAGGGAAGAATCAGCCCCAGCATTTT; CDR3aa: CAWSTGKNQPQHF
d_gene: TRBD2; j_gene: TRBJ2-7; v_gene: TRBV30; abundance: NA; CDR3nt: TGTGCCTGGGGTACTAGCGGGAGAAAGAACGAGCAGTACTTC; CDR3aa: CAWGTSGRKNEQYF
d_gene: NA; j_gene: TRBJ1-1; v_gene: TRBV6-2/TRBV6-3; abundance: NA; CDR3nt: TGTGCCAGCAGTTCACATCGGAGAGGATCCACTGAAGCTTTCTTT; CDR3aa: CASSSHRRGSTEAFF
d_gene: TRBD2; j_gene: TRBJ2-7; v_gene: TRBV24-1; abundance: NA; CDR3nt: TGTGCCACCAGTGACCCGACTAGCGGAAGCTCCTACGAGCAGTACTTC; CDR3aa: CATSDPTSGSSYEQYF
d_gene: NA; j_gene: TRBJ2-5; v_gene: TRBV27; abundance: NA; CDR3nt: TGTGCCAGCAGTTTATCGTTTCTAGACGTGGAGACCCAGTACTTC; CDR3aa: CASSLSFLDVETQYF
d_gene: NA; j_gene: TRBJ2-1; v_gene: TRBV7-2; abundance: NA; CDR3nt: TGTGCCAGCAGCCCTCCGGGAGCGCTTAACAATGAGCAGTTCTTC; CDR3aa: CASSPPGALNNEQFF
d_gene: NA; j_gene: TRBJ1-2; v_gene: TRBV5-4; abundance: NA; CDR3nt: TGTGCCAGCAGCTTGGGGGGCGGTTCCTTCTATGGCTACACCTTC; CDR3aa: CASSLGGGSFYGYTF
d_gene: NA; j_gene: TRBJ2-3; v_gene: TRBV7-2; abundance: NA; CDR3nt: TGTGCCAGCAGCCCCCAACCGGGACTCACCGACACAGATACGCAGTATTTT; CDR3aa: CASSPQPGLTDTDTQYF
d_gene: TRBD1; j_gene: TRBJ2-7; v_gene: TRBV5-1; abundance: NA; CDR3nt: TGCGCCAGCAGTATGTCCGGGACAGGGACCTACGAGCAGTACTTC; CDR3aa: CASSMSGTGTYEQYF
d_gene: NA; j_gene: TRBJ2-7; v_gene: TRBV6-5; abundance: few; CDR3nt: TGTGCCACCTTCTCAGGCGAGCAGTACTTC; CDR3aa: CATFSGEQYF
d_gene: TRBD1; j_gene: TRBJ1-1; v_gene: TRBV5-4; abundance: NA; CDR3nt: TGTGCCAGCAGCCTAAGACAGGGCTTTAACACTGAAGCTTTCTTT; CDR3aa: CASSLRQGFNTEAFF
d_gene: TRBD2; j_gene: TRBJ2-5; v_gene: TRBV7-2; abundance: NA; CDR3nt: TGTGCCAGCAGCTTAAGTGGACTAGCGGGAGTTGAGACCCAGTACTTC; CDR3aa: CASSLSGLAGVETQYF
d_gene: TRBD1; j_gene: TRBJ1-6; v_gene: TRBV5-1; abundance: few; CDR3nt: TGCGCCAGCCGCCAAGGACAGGAGGCCTCACCCCTCCACTTT; CDR3aa: CASRQGQEASPLHF
d_gene: TRBD2; j_gene: TRBJ2-7; v_gene: TRBV5-1; abundance: NA; CDR3nt: TGCGCCAGCTCAACCGATAGCGGGAGGTACGAGCAGTACTTC; CDR3aa: CASSTDSGRYEQYF
d_gene: TRBD2; j_gene: TRBJ2-1; v_gene: TRBV10-3; abundance: NA; CDR3nt: TGTGCCACCAACCCGGCGGGAGAGCACAATGAGCAGTTCTTC; CDR3aa: CATNPAGEHNEQFF
d_gene: NA; j_gene: TRBJ1-1; v_gene: TRBV7-9; abundance: NA; CDR3nt: TGTGCCAGCAGCTCCGGTCAGGCGAACACTGAAGCTTTCTTT; CDR3aa: CASSSGQANTEAFF
d_gene: TRBD2; j_gene: TRBJ2-1; v_gene: TRBV7-3; abundance: NA; CDR3nt: TGTGCCAGCAGCCCTCCGGGACTAGCGGGAGTGAATGAGCAGTTCTTC; CDR3aa: CASSPPGLAGVNEQFF
d_gene: TRBD2; j_gene: TRBJ2-7; v_gene: TRBV6-6; abundance: NA; CDR3nt: TGTGCCAGCAGTTCCGGGACTACCTTCTACGAGCAGTACTTC; CDR3aa: CASSSGTTFYEQYF
d_gene: NA; j_gene: TRBJ1-6; v_gene: TRBV27; abundance: NA; CDR3nt: TGTGCCAGCAGTCACAACAGGGTCACACCCCTCCACTTT; CDR3aa: CASSHNRVTPLHF
d_gene: NA; j_gene: TRBJ2-2; v_gene: TRBV20-1; abundance: NA; CDR3nt: TGCAGTGCTAGTGACAACAGAGTCACCGGGGAGCTGTTTTTT; CDR3aa: CSASDNRVTGELFF
d_gene: TRBD2; j_gene: TRBJ2-1; v_gene: TRBV5-1; abundance: NA; CDR3nt: TGCGCCAGCAGCTTTAGCGGGAGTTTAAATGAGCAGTTCTTC; CDR3aa: CASSFSGSLNEQFF
d_gene: NA; j_gene: TRBJ2-7; v_gene: TRBV5-1; abundance: NA; CDR3nt: TGCGCCAGCAGCTCCCCTTCCCTCTACGAGCAGTACTTC; CDR3aa: CASSSPSLYEQYF
d_gene: NA; j_gene: TRBJ2-1; v_gene: TRBV9; abundance: NA; CDR3nt: TGTGCCAGCAGCGCCCGGGGGGCCGCCGGTGAGCAGTTCTTC; CDR3aa: CASSARGAAGEQFF
d_gene: NA; j_gene: TRBJ2-2; v_gene: TRBV15; abundance: NA; CDR3nt: TGTGCCACCAGCAGACGGGGCACCGGGGAGCTGTTTTTT; CDR3aa: CATSRRGTGELFF
d_gene: TRBD1; j_gene: TRBJ1-1; v_gene: TRBV7-9; abundance: NA; CDR3nt: TGTGCCAGCAGCCCCCGGACAGGCGAGTACACTGAAGCTTTCTTT; CDR3aa: CASSPRTGEYTEAFF
d_gene: TRBD1; j_gene: TRBJ2-3; v_gene: TRBV11-1; abundance: NA; CDR3nt: TGTGCCAGCAGGGGGACAGGGAAAGAAGATACGCAGTATTTT; CDR3aa: CASRGTGKEDTQYF
d_gene: TRBD1; j_gene: TRBJ2-2; v_gene: TRBV5-1; abundance: NA; CDR3nt: TGCGCCAGCAGCTTGGGACAGGGGACCGGGGAGCTGTTTTTT; CDR3aa: CASSLGQGTGELFF
d_gene: TRBD2; j_gene: TRBJ2-7; v_gene: TRBV27; abundance: NA; CDR3nt: TGTGCCAGCAGCTCTCGCGGTGGGGGGAGCGGGAGGTTACCCTACGAGCAGTACTTC; CDR3aa: CASSSRGGGSGRLPYEQYF
d_gene: TRBD1; j_gene: TRBJ2-7; v_gene: TRBV11-2; abundance: NA; CDR3nt: TGTGCCAGCAGCTTGTTCGGGACAGGGACGTACGAGCAGTACTTC; CDR3aa: CASSLFGTGTYEQYF
d_gene: NA; j_gene: TRBJ1-5; v_gene: TRBV3-1/TRBV3-2; abundance: many; CDR3nt: TGTGCCAGCAGCCAAGGGGTCACGGGGAAGCCCCAGCATTTT; CDR3aa: CASSQGVTGKPQHF
d_gene: TRBD2; j_gene: TRBJ2-7; v_gene: TRBV5-1; abundance: NA; CDR3nt: TGCGCCAGCAGCCCGGCTTCGGGAGGAGCCTACGAGCAGTACTTC; CDR3aa: CASSPASGGAYEQYF
d_gene: NA; j_gene: TRBJ1-5; v_gene: TRBV19; abundance: NA; CDR3nt: TGTGCCAGCCAACGGGAGGGAGTTTGGCCCCAGCATTTT; CDR3aa: CASQREGVWPQHF
d_gene: TRBD1; j_gene: TRBJ2-7; v_gene: TRBV28; abundance: NA; CDR3nt: TGTGCCAGCCAGGGGGCCCACGAGCAGTACTTC; CDR3aa: CASQGAHEQYF
d_gene: NA; j_gene: TRBJ1-2; v_gene: TRBV5-1; abundance: NA; CDR3nt: TGCGCCAGCAGCCTACCAATTACCGGGAACTATGGCTACACCTTC; CDR3aa: CASSLPITGNYGYTF
d_gene: NA; j_gene: TRBJ2-3; v_gene: TRBV7-7; abundance: NA; CDR3nt: TGTGCTAGCAGCAGGGCGGGATCGTCAGATACGCAGTATTTT; CDR3aa: CASSRAGSSDTQYF
d_gene: NA; j_gene: TRBJ1-4; v_gene: TRBV18; abundance: NA; CDR3nt: TGTGCCAGCTCACTAAACAGGGCAACTAATGAAAAACTGTTTTTT; CDR3aa: CASSLNRATNEKLFF
d_gene: TRBD1; j_gene: TRBJ1-1; v_gene: TRBV5-1; abundance: NA; CDR3nt: TGCGCCAGCAGTCGGACAGGGGACACTGAAGCTTTCTTT; CDR3aa: CASSRTGDTEAFF
d_gene: NA; j_gene: TRBJ2-7; v_gene: TRBV6-5; abundance: once; CDR3nt: TGTGCCAGCAGCCGCTTAGCCTACGAGCAGTACTTC; CDR3aa: CASSRLAYEQYF
d_gene: NA; j_gene: TRBJ1-2; v_gene: TRBV28; abundance: NA; CDR3nt: TGTGCCAGCAGTTTGACTTCTTATGGCTACACCTTC; CDR3aa: CASSLTSYGYTF
d_gene: NA; j_gene: TRBJ2-5; v_gene: TRBV19; abundance: NA; CDR3nt: TGTGCCAGTAGACACGCCCCAGGTCAAGAGACCCAGTACTTC; CDR3aa: CASRHAPGQETQYF
d_gene: TRBD2; j_gene: TRBJ2-5; v_gene: TRBV24-1; abundance: NA; CDR3nt: TGTGCCACCATGGGCGGGAGGGGAGAGACCCAGTACTTC; CDR3aa: CATMGGRGETQYF
d_gene: NA; j_gene: TRBJ1-2; v_gene: TRBV4-3; abundance: few; CDR3nt: TGCGCCAGCAGCCAAGGTGGGGGCGGCCTTGGGGGCTACACCTTC; CDR3aa: CASSQGGGGLGGYTF
d_gene: TRBD2; j_gene: TRBJ2-7; v_gene: TRBV30; abundance: NA; CDR3nt: TGTGCCTGGAGTGTAGCGTCGCTGTCGCGGGAGGGGCGGCAGTACTTC; CDR3aa: CAWSVASLSREGRQYF
d_gene: TRBD1; j_gene: TRBJ1-6; v_gene: TRBV28; abundance: NA; CDR3nt: TGTGCCAGCAGGGGGACAGGGTCGGGAAATTCACCCCTCCACTTT; CDR3aa: CASRGTGSGNSPLHF
d_gene: NA; j_gene: TRBJ2-3; v_gene: TRBV30; abundance: once; CDR3nt: TGTGCCTGGAGACGGCAGGGCACAGATACGCAGTATTTT; CDR3aa: CAWRRQGTDTQYF
d_gene: TRBD2; j_gene: TRBJ2-7; v_gene: TRBV7-9; abundance: many; CDR3nt: TGTGCCAGCAGCACTAGCGGGGGAACCTACGAGCAGTACTTC; CDR3aa: CASSTSGGTYEQYF
d_gene: TRBD2; j_gene: TRBJ2-3; v_gene: TRBV5-1; abundance: once; CDR3nt: TGCGCCAGCAGCTTGGAGCGGGAGGCCACAGATACGCAGTATTTT; CDR3aa: CASSLEREATDTQYF
d_gene: NA; j_gene: TRBJ2-5; v_gene: TRBV11-1; abundance: NA; CDR3nt: TGTGCCAGCAGCTTAGATATGGGAAGGGGGACGACCCAGTACTTC; CDR3aa: CASSLDMGRGTTQYF
d_gene: TRBD1; j_gene: TRBJ1-4; v_gene: TRBV7-2; abundance: NA; CDR3nt: TGTGCCAGCAGCCCCGGGACAGGGAGGAGGGAAAAACTGTTTTTT; CDR3aa: CASSPGTGRREKLFF
d_gene: NA; j_gene: TRBJ1-4; v_gene: TRBV25-1; abundance: NA; CDR3nt: TGTGCCAGCAGTGAAGGACAGCCCGGTGAAAAACTGTTTTTT; CDR3aa: CASSEGQPGEKLFF
d_gene: NA; j_gene: TRBJ1-5; v_gene: TRBV28; abundance: NA; CDR3nt: TGTGCCAGCAGTTTAGGGAGTCAGCCCCAGCATTTT; CDR3aa: CASSLGSQPQHF
d_gene: NA; j_gene: TRBJ2-6; v_gene: TRBV7-9; abundance: NA; CDR3nt: TGTGCCAGCAGCTTACGGGTATCTGGGGCCAACGTCCTGACTTTC; CDR3aa: CASSLRVSGANVLTF
d_gene: NA; j_gene: TRBJ2-1; v_gene: TRBV2; abundance: NA; CDR3nt: TGTGCCAGCAGTGAAGTACCCGGGCAGGGTGAGCAGTTCTTC; CDR3aa: CASSEVPGQGEQFF